The 22 T cell receptor beta chains given below trace back to one sample, sequenced in a study of response to subunit inactivated influenza vaccine. MiXCR was run by TCRdb on the RT-PCR reads, yielding one entry per CDR3 protein. Here the sample spans about 620,000 distinct CDR3 sequences, about 11% being singletons. A further study also used this sample, focusing on T cells expressing NK-cell markers. That investigation notes: Making the TCR beta cDNA relied on 5'RACE template switching with UMIs.

This material consisted of PBMCs from blood, taken on the day of vaccination. All receptors come from a man in his fifties or sixties who received an inactivated influenza vaccine.

J is TRBJ2-1 and V is TRBV29-1, with unresolved D. V lost 2 bases and J 7 bases, leaving 15 bases between the germline ends. The CDR3 extends over 14 amino acids. Per the germline V gene, CDR1 is SQVTM and CDR2 is ANQGSEA. The CDR3 DNA sequence: TGCAGCGTTGAAACGCCGTGGCCGCGAAATGAGCAGTTCTTC. Its translation is CSVETPWPRNEQFF.

The V and J genes are TRBV10-3 and TRBJ2-1; D is possibly TRBD1 or TRBD2 (5 bases each). V was clipped by 10 bases and J by 1 base, with 23 bases between them. The V gene's germline CDR1 is ENHRY and CDR2 SYGVKD. CDR3 length: 17 residues. This CDR3 reads CATRRGPSIRSYNEQFF. The CDR3, as DNA: TGTGCCACGCGAAGGGGACCGTCAATTAGATCCTACAATGAGCAGTTCTTC.

There are a few counts of this clonotype. The chain has TRBV12-3 or TRBV12-4 and TRBJ2-2; unclear D gene. The CDR3 sequence is 14 residues long. With 5 bases removed from V and 0 bases from J, the gap between germline ends came to 7 bases. The CDR3 region has the DNA TGTGCCAGCAGTACCGACGCGAACACCGGGGAGCTGTTTTTT. Translated: CASSTDANTGELFF.

This chain links TRBV6-2 or TRBV6-3 with TRBJ2-7; possibly TRBD2 for D (6 bases). The CDR3 is 18 amino acids. V gave up 2 bases and J gave up 0 bases, with 20 bases separating them. The germline V gene encodes CDR1 MNHEY and CDR2 SVGEGT. Here the CDR3 DNA reads TGTGCCAGCAGTTACCTAGTTTCATACGGAGGGAACTCCTACGAGCAGTACTTC. It codes for CASSYLVSYGGNSYEQYF.

This clonotype was seen repeatedly, ten times or more. The chain links TRBV4-2 to TRBJ1-4; 10 nucleotides align to TRBD1. Losses at the gene ends were 0 bases for V and 8 bases for J; bases not matched to a gene: 6. This CDR3 comprises 16 residues. Germline V gene sequence: CDR1 LGHNA, CDR2 YNFKEQ. CDR3 in DNA: TGTGCCAGCAGCCAAGAACCGGGACAGGGGTGGGAAAAACTGTTTTTT. Protein: CASSQEPGQGWEKLFF.

J is TRBJ2-3 and V is TRBV9; no clear D. The ends were cut back, 7 bases at V and 1 base at J, with 10 bases in the middle. CDR3 length: 13 amino acids. Germline lookup yields CDR1 SGDLS and CDR2 YYNGEE. CDR3 DNA sequence: TGTGCCAGCTCCCCCATACGCACAGATACGCAGTATTTT. It codes for CASSPIRTDTQYF. The entire variable domain, with the rest obtained from reference TRBV9 and TRBJ2-3, is as follows: DSGVTQTPKHLITATGQRVTLRCSPRSGDLSVYWYQQSLDQGLQFLIQYYNGEERAKGNILERFSAQQFPDLHSELNLSSLELGDSALYFCASSPIRTDTQYFGPGTRLTVL.

In this sample, this clonotype turned up a few times. The chain couples TRBV7-2 to TRBJ1-1; TRBD1 aligns across 7 bases. The CDR3 totals 16 residues. Germline trimming cut 2 bases from V and 0 bases from J; bases unmatched to any gene: 6. Germline loops: CDR1 SGHTA, CDR2 FQGNSA. DNA of the CDR3: TGTGCCAGCAGCTTACTCGCAGGGACAGTGAACACTGAAGCTTTCTTT. Encoded protein: CASSLLAGTVNTEAFF.

The rearrangement uses TRBV5-6 and TRBJ2-1; D may be TRBD2 (6 bases). The CDR3 contains 15 residues. CDR1 is SGHDT, CDR2 YYEEEE, per germline. V lost 0 bases and J 5 bases, leaving 12 bases between the germline ends. The CDR3 DNA follows: TGTGCCAGCAGCTTGGGGGTCAGGACTAACAATGAGCAGTTCTTC. Amino acid sequence: CASSLGVRTNNEQFF.

Note on this clonotype: Compared with germline, one end of the junction differs, possibly owing to a read error. The chain recombines TRBV20-1 with TRBJ2-3; TRBD2 agrees at 9 bases. CDR1 is DFQATT and CDR2 is SNEGSKA in the germline V gene (reference sequence). This CDR3 region has 17 residues. CDR3 sequence (DNA): TGCTGTGCTCCGACCCTACTTAGCGGGGGAAGCACAGATACGCAGTATTTT. Translating gives CCAPTLLSGGSTDTQYF.

This rearrangement joins TRBV5-1 to TRBJ2-5; no definite D call. Germline V gene lookup returns CDR1 SGHRS and CDR2 YFSETQ. The CDR3 consists of 16 residues. The germline V and J ends were trimmed by 0 bases and 5 bases, with 17 bases remaining between them. The CDR3 loop is CASSLEVGPRWETQYF. The CDR3 nucleotides are TGCGCCAGCAGCTTGGAGGTCGGCCCCCGTTGGGAGACCCAGTACTTC.

Only one count was recorded for this clonotype. Germline is not matched at one junction end, which may reflect a read error. This chain uses TRBV20-1 with TRBJ2-1; D is ambiguous. The CDR3 contains 11 residues. CDR1 and CDR2 from the germline V gene are DFQATT and SNEGSKA (reference sequence). The CDR3 nucleotides read TGCAGTGCGGAAACCTACAATGTGCAGTTCTTC. Protein: CSAETYNVQFF.

This clonotype occurred a few times. The rearrangement joins TRBV10-3 to TRBJ1-1; 7 nucleotides agree with TRBD1. V lost 5 bases, J lost 5 bases, and 5 bases stayed unmatched. The V gene's germline CDR1 is ENHRY and CDR2 SYGVKD. There are 13 residues in the CDR3. CDR3: CAISYRGNTEAFF. DNA of the CDR3: TGTGCCATCAGTTACAGGGGAAATACTGAAGCTTTCTTT.

The table lists this clonotype with a few counts. This chain links TRBV7-2 with TRBJ2-3; 8 bases are a match to TRBD2. Germline V CDR1 and CDR2: SGHTA, FQGNSA. J lost 10 bases, V lost 4 bases, and 13 bases had no gene match. There are 15 residues in the CDR3. CDR3 nucleotide sequence: TGTGCCAGCAGCTCAGTAGCGGGGTCCGAGGTTGCGCAGTATTTT. This translates into CASSSVAGSEVAQYF. Full variable domain (missing parts from reference TRBV7-2 and TRBJ2-3): GAGVSQSPSNKVTEKGKDVELRCDPISGHTALYWYRQSLGQGLEFLIYFQGNSAPDKSGLPSDRFSAERTGGSVSTLTIQRTQQEDSAVYLCASSSVAGSEVAQYFGPGTRLTVL.

This clonotype was seen more than once but under ten times. The chain has TRBV12-3 or TRBV12-4 and TRBJ2-5; D is uncertain. V was shortened by 3 bases and J by 5 bases, with 10 bases between the two germline ends. The CDR3 has 13 amino acids. Here the CDR3 reads CASSFANTETQYF. Here the CDR3 DNA reads TGTGCCAGCAGTTTCGCAAACACGGAGACCCAGTACTTC.

The chain combines TRBV12-3 or TRBV12-4 with TRBJ1-1; D is perhaps TRBD1 (5 bases). The CDR3 loop spans 14 amino acids. The V end was cut by 0 bases, the J end by 4 bases, with 9 bases between. The CDR3 here is CASSLARGFTEAFF. CDR3 coding DNA: TGTGCCAGCAGTTTAGCGCGGGGGTTCACTGAAGCTTTCTTT.

This sequence joins TRBV20-1 and TRBJ2-4; 8 bases line up with TRBD2. CDR3 length: 13 amino acids. Germline V gene lookup returns CDR1 DFQATT and CDR2 SNEGSKA (reference sequence). V gave up 2 bases and J gave up 8 bases; unmatched junction bases: 5. The CDR3 reads CSARWRGDDIQYF. The CDR3 coding sequence is TGCAGTGCTAGATGGCGGGGGGATGACATTCAGTACTTC.

The chain combines TRBV6-5 with TRBJ2-7; D may be TRBD2 (5 bases). The CDR3 has 16 residues. V lost 2 bases to trimming and J lost 3 bases, with 17 bases between them. Germline V gene sequence: CDR1 MNHEY, CDR2 SVGAGI. CDR3 in DNA: TGTGCCAGCAGTTACCCGTTCGGCGAGGGCGGCTACGAGCAGTACTTC. It is translated as CASSYPFGEGGYEQYF.

In this sample, this clonotype turned up a few times. The chain combines TRBV19 with TRBJ2-2, with D unclear. Trimming stripped 6 bases from V and 1 base from J, with 18 bases between. Germline CDR1 reads LNHDA; CDR2 reads SQIVND (reference sequence). The CDR3 contains 17 residues. The CDR3 DNA reads as TGTGCCAGTAGCCCCGCGGCCCCCGTCAGGAACACCGGGGAGCTGTTTTTT. Translation gives CASSPAAPVRNTGELFF.

At least ten counts were recorded for this clonotype. V and J are TRBV4-1 and TRBJ2-7; possibly TRBD1 for D (6 bases). Germline V lookup: CDR1 MGHRA, CDR2 YSYEKL. This CDR3 is 16 amino acids long. V was clipped by 0 bases and J by 0 bases, with 12 bases between them. CDR3 DNA: TGCGCCAGCAGCCAAGACCCCGGGACAAACTCCTACGAGCAGTACTTC. Its translation: CASSQDPGTNSYEQYF.

V is TRBV6-6 and J is TRBJ2-7; tentative D call: TRBD2 (6 bases). V gave up 5 bases and J gave up 10 bases, with 12 bases separating them. The CDR3 contains 11 residues. In germline, CDR1 is MNHNY, CDR2 SVGAGI (reference sequence). CDR3 residues: CASSTGGVQYF. CDR3 in DNA: TGTGCCAGCAGTACCGGAGGGGTACAGTACTTC.

The sample holds one count of this clonotype. The rearrangement uses TRBV4-3 and TRBJ2-3; D is uncertain. Looked up from germline, CDR1 is LGHNA and CDR2 is YSLEER. There are 13 residues in the CDR3. V shed 0 bases and J shed 9 bases, with 10 bases lying between them. This chain's CDR3 is CASSQDSAGTQYF. CDR3 nucleotide sequence: TGCGCCAGCAGCCAAGATTCGGCCGGCACGCAGTATTTT.

This clonotype was picked up a small number of times. One junction end does not reproduce the germline sequence, and a read error may be involved. V gene TRBV12-3 or TRBV12-4 combines with J gene TRBJ2-5; 7 bases are shared with TRBD2. CDR3 length: 14 amino acids. In nucleotides, the CDR3 is TGTGCCAGCAGTTTATCGGCTAGCGGAGAGGCCCAGTACTTC. Amino acids: CASSLSASGEAQYF.